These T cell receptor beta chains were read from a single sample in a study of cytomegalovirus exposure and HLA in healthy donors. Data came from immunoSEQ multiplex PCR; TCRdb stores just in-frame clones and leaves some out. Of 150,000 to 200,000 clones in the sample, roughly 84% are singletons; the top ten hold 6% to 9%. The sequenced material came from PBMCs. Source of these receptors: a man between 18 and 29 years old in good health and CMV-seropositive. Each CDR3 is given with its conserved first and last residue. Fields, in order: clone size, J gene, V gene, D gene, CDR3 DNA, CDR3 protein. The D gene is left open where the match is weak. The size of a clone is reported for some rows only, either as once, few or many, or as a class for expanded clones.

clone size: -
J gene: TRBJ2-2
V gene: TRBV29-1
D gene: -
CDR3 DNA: TGCAGCGTTAGAGTACTAGTCGTCGGAGGGGAGCTGTTTTTT
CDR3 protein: CSVRVLVVGGELFF

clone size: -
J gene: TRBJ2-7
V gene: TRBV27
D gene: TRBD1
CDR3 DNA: TGTGCCAGCAGTCGCGACAGGGTCGAGCAGTACTTC
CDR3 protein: CASSRDRVEQYF

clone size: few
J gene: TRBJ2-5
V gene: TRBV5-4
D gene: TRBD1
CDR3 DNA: TGTGCCAGCAGCTTGAAGGCAGGGGGCGGAGGAGAGACCCAGTACTTC
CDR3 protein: CASSLKAGGGGETQYF

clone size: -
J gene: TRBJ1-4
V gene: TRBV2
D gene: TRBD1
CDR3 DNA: TGTGCCAGCAGTGAGGGAGGACAGGGCACTGAAAAACTGTTTTTT
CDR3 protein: CASSEGGQGTEKLFF

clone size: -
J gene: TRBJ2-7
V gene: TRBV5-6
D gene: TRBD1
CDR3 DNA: TGTGCCAGCAGCTTTCAGGGGGTTTCCTCCTACGAGCAGTACTTC
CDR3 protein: CASSFQGVSSYEQYF

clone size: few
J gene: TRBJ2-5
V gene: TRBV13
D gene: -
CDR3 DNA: TGTGCCAGCAGCTTTGGGACTTCTGGGGAGACCCAGTACTTC
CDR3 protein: CASSFGTSGETQYF

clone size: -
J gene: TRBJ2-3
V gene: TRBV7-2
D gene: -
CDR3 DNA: TGTGCCAGCAGCTTGGGAGGGGGGGGGACAGATACGCAGTATTTT
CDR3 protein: CASSLGGGGTDTQYF

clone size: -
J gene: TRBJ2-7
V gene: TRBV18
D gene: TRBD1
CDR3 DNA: TGTGCCAGCTCCCCAAGGGGTACAGGGGACACCTACGAGCAGTACTTC
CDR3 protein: CASSPRGTGDTYEQYF

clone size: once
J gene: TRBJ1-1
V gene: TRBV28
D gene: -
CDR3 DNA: TGTGCCAGCAGTTTGGCCGGGGATCAGACTGAAGCTTTCTTT
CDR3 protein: CASSLAGDQTEAFF

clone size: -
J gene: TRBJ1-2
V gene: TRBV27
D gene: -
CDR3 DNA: TGTGCCAGCAGTTCAATCAGGGCAGGGTGGAACTATGGCTACACCTTC
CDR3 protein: CASSSIRAGWNYGYTF

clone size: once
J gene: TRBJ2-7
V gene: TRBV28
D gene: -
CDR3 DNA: TGTGCCAGCAGTTTACGGACAAGCTACGAGCAGTACTTC
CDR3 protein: CASSLRTSYEQYF

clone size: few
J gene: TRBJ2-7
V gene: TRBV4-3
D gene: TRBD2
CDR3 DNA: TGCGCCAGCAGCCAAGGAGGACTAGCGGGCGAGAGCTCCTACGAGCAGTACTTC
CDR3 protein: CASSQGGLAGESSYEQYF

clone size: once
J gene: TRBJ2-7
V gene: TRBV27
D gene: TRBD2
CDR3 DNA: TGTGCCAGCCGGTGGAGCGGGACTGCATACGAGCAGTACTTC
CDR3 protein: CASRWSGTAYEQYF

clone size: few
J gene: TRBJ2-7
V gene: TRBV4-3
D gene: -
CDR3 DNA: TGCGCCAGCAGCCAGTCAGCGGAGACCGCCGAGCAGTACTTC
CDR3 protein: CASSQSAETAEQYF

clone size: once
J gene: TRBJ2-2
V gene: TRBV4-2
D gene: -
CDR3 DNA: TGTGCCAGCAGCCAAGAAGGGGACACCGGGGAGCTGTTTTTT
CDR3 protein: CASSQEGDTGELFF

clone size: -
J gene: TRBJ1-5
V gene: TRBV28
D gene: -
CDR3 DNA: TGTGCCTCTAGGCCGGGAGGGAGCAATCAGCCCCAGCATTTT
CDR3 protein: CASRPGGSNQPQHF

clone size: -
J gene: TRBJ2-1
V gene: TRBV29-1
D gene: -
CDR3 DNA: TGCAGCGTTGGACTAGGGCCCCACAATGAGCAGTTCTTC
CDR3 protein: CSVGLGPHNEQFF

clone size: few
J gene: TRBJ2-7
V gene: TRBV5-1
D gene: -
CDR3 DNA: TGCGCCAGCAGCTCCACACAGAGTTCCTACGAGCAGTACTTC
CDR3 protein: CASSSTQSSYEQYF

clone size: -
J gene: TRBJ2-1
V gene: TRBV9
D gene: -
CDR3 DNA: TGTGCCAGCAGCGTAGCCGGGGATGAGCAGTTCTTC
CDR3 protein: CASSVAGDEQFF

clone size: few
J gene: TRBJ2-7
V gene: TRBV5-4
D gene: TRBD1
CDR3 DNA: TGTGCCAGCAGCTTCAGGGGGACCTACGAGCAGTACTTC
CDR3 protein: CASSFRGTYEQYF

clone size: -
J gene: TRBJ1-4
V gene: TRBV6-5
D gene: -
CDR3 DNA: TGTGCCAGCAGTTACATAGCCAGGGAAGATGAAAAACTGTTTTTT
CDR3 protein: CASSYIAREDEKLFF

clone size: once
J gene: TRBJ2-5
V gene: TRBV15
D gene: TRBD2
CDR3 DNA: TGTGCCACCAGCAGGGCGCGGCGGGAGGCGTCTCGGGAGACCCAGTACTTC
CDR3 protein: CATSRARREASRETQYF

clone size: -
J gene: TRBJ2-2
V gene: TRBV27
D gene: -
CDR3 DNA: TGTGCCAGCCGTCCCCGTAACACCGGGGAGCTGTTTTTT
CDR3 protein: CASRPRNTGELFF

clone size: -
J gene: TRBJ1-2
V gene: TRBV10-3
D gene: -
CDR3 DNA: TGTGCCATCAGTGAGAACCCGGGGATCGACTATGGCTACACCTTC
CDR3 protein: CAISENPGIDYGYTF

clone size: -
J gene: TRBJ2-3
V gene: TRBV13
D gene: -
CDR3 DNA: TGTGCCAGCAGCTTCTGGCGGCCCAGCACAGATACGCAGTATTTT
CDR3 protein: CASSFWRPSTDTQYF

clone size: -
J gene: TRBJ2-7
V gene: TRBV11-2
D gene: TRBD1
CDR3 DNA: TGTGCCAGCAGCGTGGACAGGGACTACGAGCAGTACTTC
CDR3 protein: CASSVDRDYEQYF

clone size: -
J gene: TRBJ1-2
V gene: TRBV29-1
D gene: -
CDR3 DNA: TGCAGCGTTGGAGAGTCCGGGGGCTACACCTTC
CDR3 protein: CSVGESGGYTF

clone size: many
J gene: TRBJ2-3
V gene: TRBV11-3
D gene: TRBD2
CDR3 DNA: TGTGCCAGCAGCCCTGGACTAGCGGGAGTAGATACGCAGTATTTT
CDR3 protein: CASSPGLAGVDTQYF

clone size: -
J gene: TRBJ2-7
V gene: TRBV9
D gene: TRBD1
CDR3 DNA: TGTGCCAGCAGCGTAGCGACAGGGGGCTACGAGCAGTACTTC
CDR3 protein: CASSVATGGYEQYF

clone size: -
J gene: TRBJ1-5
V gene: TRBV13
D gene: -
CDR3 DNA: TGTGCCAGCAGCTTAGGCAGGGGCGCCAATCAGCCCCAGCATTTT
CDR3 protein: CASSLGRGANQPQHF

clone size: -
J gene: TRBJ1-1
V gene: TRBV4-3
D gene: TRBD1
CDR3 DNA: TGCGCCAGCAGCCAGAGGGACAGGGGGCTAACTGAAGCTTTCTTT
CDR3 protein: CASSQRDRGLTEAFF

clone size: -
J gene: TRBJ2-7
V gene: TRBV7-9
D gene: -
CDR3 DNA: TGTGCCAGCAGCTTACGCGGAGGCGAGCAGTACTTC
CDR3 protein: CASSLRGGEQYF

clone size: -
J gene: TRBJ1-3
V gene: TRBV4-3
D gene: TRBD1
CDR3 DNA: TGCGCCAGCAGCCCACAGGGGGCCAATGGAAACACCATATATTTT
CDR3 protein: CASSPQGANGNTIYF

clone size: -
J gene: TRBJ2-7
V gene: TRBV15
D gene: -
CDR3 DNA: TGTGCCACCAGCAGTAGGGGGTCGGGCTACGAGCAGTACTTC
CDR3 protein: CATSSRGSGYEQYF

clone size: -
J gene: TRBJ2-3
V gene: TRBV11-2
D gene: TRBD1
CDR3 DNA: TGTGCCAGCAGCTCCGGACAGGGGCCCACAGATACGCAGTATTTT
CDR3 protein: CASSSGQGPTDTQYF

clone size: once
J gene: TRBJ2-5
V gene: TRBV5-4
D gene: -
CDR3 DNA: TGTGCCAGCAGCTTGGCCGCGGGTAGAGAGACCCAGTACTTC
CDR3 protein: CASSLAAGRETQYF

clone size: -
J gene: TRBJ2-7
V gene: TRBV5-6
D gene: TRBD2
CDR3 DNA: TGTGCCAGCAGCTTGCTCCCGGGGGGGGTCGACTACTACGAGCAGTACTTC
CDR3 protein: CASSLLPGGVDYYEQYF

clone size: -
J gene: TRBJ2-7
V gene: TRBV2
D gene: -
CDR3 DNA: TGTGCCAGCAGTGCGGCCCCGAGCGGCGAGCAGTACTTC
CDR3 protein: CASSAAPSGEQYF

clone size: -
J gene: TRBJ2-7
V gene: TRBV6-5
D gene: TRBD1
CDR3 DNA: TGTGCCAGCAGACAAACTGACAGGGGGTGGCAGTACTTC
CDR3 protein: CASRQTDRGWQYF

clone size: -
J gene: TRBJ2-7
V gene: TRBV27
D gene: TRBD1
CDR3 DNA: TGTGCCAGCAGAAAACAGGGGACCCCCTACGAGCAGTACTTC
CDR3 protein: CASRKQGTPYEQYF

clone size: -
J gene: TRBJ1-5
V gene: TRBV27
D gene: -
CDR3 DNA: TGTGCCAGCAGTTTCGGGGGAGGCTATGGGGGCAATCAGCCCCAGCATTTT
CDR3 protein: CASSFGGGYGGNQPQHF

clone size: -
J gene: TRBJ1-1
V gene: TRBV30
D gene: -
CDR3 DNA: TGTGCCTCTAGGAGGGACGGGAGGAACACTGAAGCTTTCTTT
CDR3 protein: CASRRDGRNTEAFF

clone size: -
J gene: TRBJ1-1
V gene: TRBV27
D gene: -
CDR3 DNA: TGTGCCAGCAGTTCCCTCTTGGGAGGGGGGAGGAACACTGAAGCTTTCTTT
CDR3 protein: CASSSLLGGGRNTEAFF

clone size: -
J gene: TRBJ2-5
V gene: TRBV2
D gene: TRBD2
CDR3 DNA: TGTGCCAGCAGTGAGGGGACTAGCGGGAGTGAGACCCAGTACTTC
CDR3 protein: CASSEGTSGSETQYF

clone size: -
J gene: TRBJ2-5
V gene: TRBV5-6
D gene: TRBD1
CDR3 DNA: TGTGCCAGCAGCAAAGGACAGGAGCAAGAGACCCAGTACTTC
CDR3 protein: CASSKGQEQETQYF

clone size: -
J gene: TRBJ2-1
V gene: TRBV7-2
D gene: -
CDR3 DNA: TGTGCCAGCAGCTACGAGGCCTACAATGAGCAGTTCTTC
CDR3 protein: CASSYEAYNEQFF

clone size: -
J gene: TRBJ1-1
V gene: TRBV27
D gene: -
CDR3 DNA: TGTGCCACCCGAGGGGGAGCACCTGAAGCTTTCTTT
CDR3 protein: CATRGGAPEAFF

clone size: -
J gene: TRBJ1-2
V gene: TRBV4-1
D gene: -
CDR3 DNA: TGCGCCAGCAGCCCCGTCGGGGGTTTTTCTGGCTACACCTTC
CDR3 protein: CASSPVGGFSGYTF

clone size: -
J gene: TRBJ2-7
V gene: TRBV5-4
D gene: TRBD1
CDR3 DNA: TGTGCCAGCAGCCGGGACAGGGGCGGGGGCTCCTACGAGCAGTACTTC
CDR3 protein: CASSRDRGGGSYEQYF

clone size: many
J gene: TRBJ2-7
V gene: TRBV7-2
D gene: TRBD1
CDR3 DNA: TGTGCCAGCAGCTTAGGAGGGGGCCTCTCCTACGAGCAGTACTTC
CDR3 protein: CASSLGGGLSYEQYF

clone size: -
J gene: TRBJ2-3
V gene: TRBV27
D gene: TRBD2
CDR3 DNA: TGTGCCAGCAGTTACCTAGCGGGGGCGCTTCAGGATACGCAGTATTTT
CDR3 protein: CASSYLAGALQDTQYF

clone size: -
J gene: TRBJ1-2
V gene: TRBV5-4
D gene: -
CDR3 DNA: TGTGCCAGCAGCTTGGATCCATTTAACTATGGCTACACCTTC
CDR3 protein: CASSLDPFNYGYTF

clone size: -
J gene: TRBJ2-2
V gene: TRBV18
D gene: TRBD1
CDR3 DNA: TGTGCCAGCTCACCGGGACAGAGCACCGGGGAGCTGTTTTTT
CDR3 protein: CASSPGQSTGELFF

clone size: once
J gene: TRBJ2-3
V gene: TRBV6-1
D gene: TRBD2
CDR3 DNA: TGTGCCAGCAAATCGGCAGCGGGAGGGCCGGGTACGCAGTATTTT
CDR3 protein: CASKSAAGGPGTQYF

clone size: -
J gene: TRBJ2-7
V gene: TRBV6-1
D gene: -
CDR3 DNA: TGTGCCAGCAGTGAAGAGCTAGCAGGGGCGCGAGAGCAGTACTTC
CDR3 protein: CASSEELAGAREQYF

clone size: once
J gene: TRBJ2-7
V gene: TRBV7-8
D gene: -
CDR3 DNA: TGTGCCAGCAGCCTCAGCCGGACTCCCTCCTACGAGCAGTACTTC
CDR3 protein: CASSLSRTPSYEQYF

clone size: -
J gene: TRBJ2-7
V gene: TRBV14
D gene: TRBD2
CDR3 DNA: TGTGCCAGCAGCCGGTGGGAGGGTTCCTACGAGCAGTACTTC
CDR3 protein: CASSRWEGSYEQYF

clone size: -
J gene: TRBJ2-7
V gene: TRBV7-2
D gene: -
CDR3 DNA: TGTGCCAGCAGCTCCCGGGGGTCCCAGGACGAGCAGTACTTC
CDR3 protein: CASSSRGSQDEQYF

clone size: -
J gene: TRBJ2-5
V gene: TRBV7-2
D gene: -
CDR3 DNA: TGTGCCAGCAGAGCGGAGGGTAGGACGGGGGAGACCCAGTACTTC
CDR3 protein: CASRAEGRTGETQYF